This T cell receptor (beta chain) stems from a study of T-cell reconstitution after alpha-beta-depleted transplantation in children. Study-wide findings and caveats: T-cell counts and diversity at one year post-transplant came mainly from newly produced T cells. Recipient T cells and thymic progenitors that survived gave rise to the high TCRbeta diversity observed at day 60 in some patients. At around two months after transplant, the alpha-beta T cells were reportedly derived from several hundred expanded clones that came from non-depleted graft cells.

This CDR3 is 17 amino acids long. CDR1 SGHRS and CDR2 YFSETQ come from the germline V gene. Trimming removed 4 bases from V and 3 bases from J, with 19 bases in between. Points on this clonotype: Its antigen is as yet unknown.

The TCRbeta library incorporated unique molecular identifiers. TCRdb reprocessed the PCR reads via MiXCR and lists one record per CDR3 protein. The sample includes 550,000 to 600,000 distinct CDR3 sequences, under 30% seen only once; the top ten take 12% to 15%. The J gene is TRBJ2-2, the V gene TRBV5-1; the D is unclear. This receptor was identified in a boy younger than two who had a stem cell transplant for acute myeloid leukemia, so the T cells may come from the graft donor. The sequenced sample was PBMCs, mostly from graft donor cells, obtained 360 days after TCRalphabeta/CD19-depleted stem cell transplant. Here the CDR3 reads CASSPGMRTADTGELFF. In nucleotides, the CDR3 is TGCGCCAGCAGCCCTGGTATGAGGACCGCTGACACCGGGGAGCTGTTTTTT. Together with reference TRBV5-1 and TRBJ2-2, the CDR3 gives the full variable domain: KAGVTQTPRYLIKTRGQQVTLSCSPISGHRSVSWYQQTPGQGLQFLFEYFSETQRNKGNFPGRFSGRQFSNSRSEMNVSTLELGDSALYLCASSPGMRTADTGELFFGEGSRLTVL.